These 16 T cell receptor beta chains originate from one sample sequenced in a study of T cell changes during pregnancy in multiple sclerosis. Repertoires were generated with immunoSEQ multiplex PCR, while TCRdb's copy carries only in-frame clones and drops some. The sample yields some 45,000 clones, approximately 91% seen once. This material consisted of CD4+ T cells from peripheral blood mononuclear cells, taken after pregnancy. Receptors originate from a female donor in good health, enrolled as a control in a pregnancy study.

This clone was counted once. V is TRBV28 and J is TRBJ1-4; perhaps TRBD1 as D (5 bases). CDR3 length: 13 residues. Germline V gives CDR1 MDHEN, CDR2 SYDVKM. V dropped 2 bases and J dropped 7 bases, with 8 bases sitting between them. CDR3 DNA sequence: TGTGCCAGCAGTTTAGGGGGGGGTGAAAAACTGTTTTTT. Amino acids: CASSLGGGEKLFF.

This clone is a singleton in its sample. This sequence joins TRBV19 and TRBJ2-5; 8 positions agree with TRBD2. V was clipped by 3 bases and J by 5 bases; unmatched bases: 5. The CDR3 is 14 residues long. Germline V gene data show CDR1 as LNHDA and CDR2 as SQIVND (reference sequence). DNA of the CDR3: TGTGCCAGTAGTATTGACGGCGGGAGGGAGACCCAGTACTTC. Residues: CASSIDGGRETQYF. Full variable domain (outside the CDR3, taken from reference TRBV19 and TRBJ2-5): DGGITQSPKYLFRKEGQNVTLSCEQNLNHDAMYWYRQDPGQGLRLIYYSQIVNDFQKGDIAEGYSVSREKKESFPLTVTSAQKNPTAFYLCASSIDGGRETQYFGPGTRLLVL.

V usage is TRBV9 and J usage is TRBJ2-7; TRBD2 is a possible D gene (5 bases). The CDR3 has 17 amino acids. Looked up from germline, CDR1 is SGDLS and CDR2 is YYNGEE. V dropped 0 bases and J dropped 2 bases, with 18 bases sitting between them. CDR3: CASSVGESVSKTYEQYF. CDR3 in DNA: TGTGCCAGCAGCGTAGGGGAGTCAGTCTCCAAAACCTACGAGCAGTACTTC.

This chain uses TRBV10-3 with TRBJ1-4; TRBD1 agrees at 9 bases. This CDR3 is built from 14 residues. J gave up 2 bases and V 6 bases, and 1 base lay outside the gene matches. In germline, CDR1 is ENHRY, CDR2 SYGVKD. The CDR3 nucleotides are TGTGCCATCAGGGGGACAGGGACTAATGAAAAACTGTTTTTT. The encoded protein is CAIRGTGTNEKLFF.

This clone was seen only once. The genes are TRBV4-1 and TRBJ2-1, with TRBD2 identical over 9 bases. This CDR3 has 18 amino acids. The V gene end was trimmed by 0 bases and the J gene end by 2 bases; junction bases not matched to a gene: 8. Germline CDR1 is MGHRA and CDR2 is YSYEKL. CDR3 in amino acids: CASSQDLSGRGPYNEQFF. The CDR3 nucleotides read TGCGCCAGCAGCCAAGATCTTAGCGGGAGAGGCCCCTACAATGAGCAGTTCTTC.

The chain links TRBV27 to TRBJ2-6; no clear D gene. The CDR3 length is 15 residues. V lost 5 bases and J lost 2, with 10 bases in between. Germline CDR1 and CDR2: MNHEY and SMNVEV (reference sequence). CDR3: CASSPPTAGANVLTF. The CDR3 bases are TGTGCCAGCAGTCCCCCGACTGCTGGGGCCAACGTCCTGACTTTC.

This clone came up once. This rearrangement joins TRBV5-1 to TRBJ2-3; 9 bases line up with TRBD2. Losses at the gene ends were 1 base for V and 3 bases for J; bases not matched to a gene: 6. This CDR3 is 16 amino acids long. Per germline, CDR1 SGHRS and CDR2 YFSETQ. CDR3 loop: CASSLSGGSRTDTQYF. CDR3 bases: TGCGCCAGCAGCTTGAGCGGGGGGTCGAGGACAGATACGCAGTATTTT.

The rearrangement uses TRBV6-1 and TRBJ1-2; TRBD1 is a possible D gene (6 bases). The length of the CDR3 is 12 residues. Germline V gives CDR1 MNHNS, CDR2 SASEGT. With 4 bases removed from V and 7 bases from J, the gap between germline ends came to 10 bases. The CDR3 nucleotides are TGTGCCAGCAGTGGCCGGACAGTTGGCTACACCTTC. The encoded protein is CASSGRTVGYTF.

J is TRBJ1-2 and V is TRBV10-2; D may be TRBD1 (6 bases). Germline V gene sequence: CDR1 WSHSY, CDR2 SAAADI. V was clipped by 5 bases and J by 8 bases, with 18 bases between them. This CDR3 has 14 residues. The CDR3 region is CASSPGVGVGGYTF. In DNA form, the CDR3 reads TGCGCCAGCAGTCCAGGGGTAGGAGTAGGAGGCTACACCTTC.

The chain joins TRBV9 to TRBJ2-6; TRBD2 is a possible D gene (6 bases). The CDR3 has 18 amino acids. Germline V gene sequence: CDR1 SGDLS, CDR2 YYNGEE. Trimming removed 3 bases at V and 2 bases at J, with 18 bases between. The CDR3: CASSARRGGVAGANVLTF. CDR3 nucleotide sequence: TGTGCCAGCAGCGCGCGGAGGGGTGGGGTTGCTGGGGCCAACGTCCTGACTTTC.

This chain connects TRBV11-3 to TRBJ2-3, with TRBD2 matching 7 bases. CDR3 length: 14 residues. Germline-derived CDR1 and CDR2 are SGHNT and YENEEA. V lost 3 bases to trimming and J lost 8 bases; unmatched junction nucleotides: 8. The CDR3 region is CASSLRSGRGTQYF. Here the CDR3 DNA reads TGTGCCAGCAGCTTGAGGTCTGGGAGGGGTACGCAGTATTTT.

CDR3 in DNA: TGTGCCAGCAGCTTGCAGGGGGCAGGCTACGAGCAGTACTTC. Translated: CASSLQGAGYEQYF. J is TRBJ2-7 and V is TRBV5-4; TRBD1 matches 8 bases. The CDR3 runs to 14 residues. The germline CDR1 and CDR2 sequences are SGHNT and YYREEE (reference sequence). With V trimmed by 1 base and J by 3 bases, 3 bases remained unmatched. Supplemented by reference TRBV5-4 and TRBJ2-7, the full variable domain reads ETGVTQSPTHLIKTRGQQVTLRCSSQSGHNTVSWYQQALGQGPQFIFQYYREEENGRGNFPPRFSGLQFPNYSSELNVNALELDDSALYLCASSLQGAGYEQYFGPGTRLTVT.

The chain has TRBV7-9 and TRBJ1-1, with a weak D call TRBD1 (6 bases). The CDR3 has 13 amino acids. Germline V gene lookup returns CDR1 SEHNR and CDR2 FQNEAQ (reference sequence). V was pared by 5 bases and J by 1 base, with 8 bases between. The CDR3 spells CASSKQGNTEAFF. Written as DNA, the CDR3 is TGTGCCAGCAGCAAACAGGGGAACACTGAAGCTTTCTTT. The entire variable domain, with the rest obtained from reference TRBV7-9 and TRBJ1-1, is as follows: DTGVSQNPRHKITKRGQNVTFRCDPISEHNRLYWYRQTLGQGPEFLTYFQNEAQLEKSRLLSDRFSAERPKGSFSTLEIQRTEQGDSAMYLCASSKQGNTEAFFGQGTRLTVV.

This chain connects TRBV1 to TRBJ1-2; TRBD1, the D gene given by the table, was not confirmed from the DNA. TRBV1 is assigned pseudogene status. The CDR3 consists of 16 residues. This CDR3 reads CTSSPDGDRGTYGYTF. The DNA for the CDR3 is TGCACCAGCAGCCCAGACGGGGACAGGGGGACGTATGGCTACACCTTC.

The chain combines TRBV29-1 with TRBJ2-3, with 8 bases aligning to TRBD2. CDR3 length equals 17 residues. Losses at the gene ends were 1 base for V and 3 bases for J; bases not matched to a gene: 12. The germline CDR1 and CDR2 sequences are SQVTM and ANQGSEA. For the CDR3, the DNA is TGCAGCGTTGAAGGGGGGATCGGGAGGGCCGGGACAGATACGCAGTATTTT. Encoded protein: CSVEGGIGRAGTDTQYF.

The chain carries TRBV5-1 and TRBJ2-3, with 8 bases that match TRBD2. The junction had 13 bases not matched to a gene; V was cut back by 4 bases and J by 6 bases. Germline CDR1 and CDR2: SGHRS and YFSETQ. The CDR3 spans 16 residues. CDR3 sequence (DNA): TGCGCCAGCAGCCCACGGGGAGCGGGAGAACGTGATACGCAGTATTTT. Its translation: CASSPRGAGERDTQYF.